This entry concerns a single T cell receptor beta chain. The data were obtained in a study of blood T cell repertoires in COVID-19. Study-wide background: The United States, Italy and Spain were the sources of the acute and convalescent COVID-19 samples. Sources were T cells, B-cell-depleted T cells, or PBMCs; the material itself was cDNA or gDNA.

Germline V gene lookup returns CDR1 SGHRS and CDR2 YFSETQ. V was cut by 2 bases and J by 5 bases, with 16 bases left in between. This CDR3 contains 16 residues. In the study's own analysis: Using reference gene primer amplification, nucleated cell counts were estimated. TCRdb's table, derived via immunoSEQ multiplex PCR, lists solely in-frame clones and lacks some. That table supplies the V and J calls and clone size; D and trimming were determined from the DNA. Of under 55,000 clones detected, 79% appear once; the ten largest clones hold around a quarter. The sequence was collected from a man between 65 and 85 years old with acute or convalescent COVID-19. This sequence joins TRBV5-1 and TRBJ2-2; perhaps TRBD1 as D (6 bases). The source material was peripheral blood. CDR3 nucleotides: TGCGCCAGCAGCTTATCTACAGGGAGCGGTACCGGGGAGCTGTTTTTT. This sequence encodes CASSLSTGSGTGELFF.